These 10 T cell receptor beta chains were all obtained from the same sample, sequenced in a study of T cell clonotyping in hematopoietic cell transplantation. Clones were sequenced by immunoSEQ multiplex PCR, and TCRdb holds only the in-frame ones, with some missing. The sample carries some 40,000 clones, around 95% recorded once. Sample: peripheral blood mononuclear cells. The receptors originated from a woman between 45 and 60 years old in good health. Some clones in this sample may be carry-over from other donors' samples.

This sequence joins TRBV20-1 and TRBJ2-4, with no clear D. The V and J ends lost 2 bases and 7 bases respectively, with 3 bases between them. Germline CDR1 is DFQATT and CDR2 is SNEGSKA (reference sequence). CDR3 length: 10 amino acids. CDR3 DNA: TGCAGTGCTAGATTGAACATTCAGTACTTC. Protein sequence: CSARLNIQYF.

V gene TRBV2 combines with J gene TRBJ2-5; 8 bases align to TRBD2. The CDR3 extends over 13 amino acids. Losses at the gene ends were 5 bases for V and 5 bases for J; bases not matched to a gene: 4. Germline lookup yields CDR1 SNHLY and CDR2 FYNNEI. CDR3 region: CASSSRLAETQYF. The CDR3 DNA sequence: TGTGCCAGCAGTAGCCGACTAGCGGAGACCCAGTACTTC.

The J gene is TRBJ2-7, the V gene TRBV7-6; 7 bases fit TRBD1. The J segment lost 4 bases and the V segment lost 5 bases, leaving 8 bases of the junction unmatched. The length of the CDR3 is 14 residues. CDR1 and CDR2 (germline): SGHVS, FNYEAQ. CDR3 sequence (DNA): TGTGCCAGCAGCCACAGGGGTGAGGGTTACGAGCAGTACTTC. This gives the protein CASSHRGEGYEQYF. The full variable domain, its missing parts supplied by reference TRBV7-6 and TRBJ2-7, is GAGVSQSPRYKVTKRGQDVALRCDPISGHVSLYWYRQALGQGPEFLTYFNYEAQQDKSGLPNDRFSAERPEGSISTLTIQRTEQRDSAMYRCASSHRGEGYEQYFGPGTRLTVT.

V and J are TRBV28 and TRBJ1-4; TRBD1 agrees at 10 bases. This CDR3 is built from 14 residues. Germline-derived CDR1 and CDR2 are MDHEN and SYDVKM. V trimming: 8 bases; J trimming: 5 bases; junction bases outside the gene matches: 5. CDR3 in DNA: TGTGCCAGCGTCTCGGGACAGGGGAATGAAAAACTGTTTTTT. Protein product: CASVSGQGNEKLFF.

The chain employs TRBV27 and TRBJ1-5, with D perhaps matching TRBD1 (6 bases). The V gene lost 4 bases and the J gene lost 6 bases, with 16 bases spanning the gap. Germline lookup yields CDR1 MNHEY and CDR2 SMNVEV (reference sequence). The CDR3 loop spans 15 amino acids. CDR3 loop: CASSSHGGLGQPQHF. CDR3 DNA: TGTGCCAGCAGTTCCCACGGGGGCCTCGGTCAGCCCCAGCATTTT.

This chain uses TRBV6-1 with TRBJ1-6; TRBD1 might be the D (5 bases). Per the germline V gene, CDR1 is MNHNS and CDR2 is SASEGT. The V gene lost 8 bases and the J gene lost 8 bases, with 16 bases spanning the gap. The length of the CDR3 is 14 residues. This CDR3 is CASFRDLMDSPLHF. Written as DNA, the CDR3 is TGTGCCAGCTTTAGGGACCTTATGGATTCACCCCTCCACTTT.

The DNA of the CDR3 is TGTGCCAGCAGCTTGTGGGTTCCCTACGAGCAGTACTTC. Residues: CASSLWVPYEQYF. The chain has TRBV5-6 and TRBJ2-7; the D is unclear. CDR1 SGHDT and CDR2 YYEEEE come from the germline V gene. This CDR3 comprises 13 residues. Trimming took 1 base from V and 2 from J, leaving 7 bases between them. Complete variable domain (other parts from reference TRBV5-6 and TRBJ2-7): DAGVTQSPTHLIKTRGQQVTLRCSPKSGHDTVSWYQQALGQGPQFIFQYYEEEERQRGNFPDRFSGHQFPNYSSELNVNALLLGDSALYLCASSLWVPYEQYFGPGTRLTVT.

This chain uses TRBV29-1 with TRBJ1-3, with 7 positions matching TRBD1. The germline V gene has CDR1 SQVTM and CDR2 ANQGSEA. The V and J ends lost 4 bases and 3 bases, in that order; junction bases with no gene match: 6. CDR3 size: 14 residues. In DNA, the CDR3 is TGCAGCGTTGTAGAGGGGGCTCTTGGAAACACCATATATTTT. Protein sequence: CSVVEGALGNTIYF.

V usage is TRBV7-8 and J usage is TRBJ2-5; D gene uncertain. Deletions cut 0 bases from V and 7 bases from J, with 9 bases between. The CDR3 is made up of 13 amino acids. Germline V gene sequence: CDR1 SGHVS, CDR2 FQNEAQ. The CDR3 loop is CASSLASKGTQYF. The CDR3, as DNA: TGTGCCAGCAGCTTAGCGAGTAAGGGGACCCAGTACTTC.

The V gene is TRBV7-9, the J gene TRBJ1-1; the D gene is possibly TRBD1 (6 bases). The CDR3 has 10 amino acids. Germline CDR1 and CDR2: SEHNR and FQNEAQ (reference sequence). Deletions cut 5 bases from V and 8 bases from J, with 6 bases between. The CDR3: CASSGQEAFF. The CDR3 bases are TGTGCCAGCAGCGGACAGGAAGCTTTCTTT.